This T cell receptor (beta chain) originates from a study of vaccination and CD4 T cells after COVID-19. At the level of the study: The convalescents were made up of six males and four females, two of whom were Hispanic. Each control was exposed to a CEFX pool, an HIV-1 Nef pool, or no peptide at all.

Looked up from germline, CDR1 is WSHSY and CDR2 is SAAADI. This CDR3 has 14 residues. With 2 bases removed from V and 6 bases from J, the gap between germline ends came to 13 bases. The assay that was used to sequence DNA from cultured CD4+ T cells was the Oncomine TCR Beta short-read assay. CD4+ T cells were cultured, and genomic DNA was extracted from them. TCRdb recomputed calls from the PCR reads with MiXCR, one row per CDR3 protein. Among about 7,600 distinct CDR3 sequences listed, approximately 70% were seen once. Treatment described: roughly 10-day PBMC culture with coronavirus spike peptide pools or control peptides (ViraFEST assay). Comments on this clonotype: Its antigen is as yet unknown.

The starting material was cultured CD4+ T cells from blood, obtained after SARS-CoV-2 vaccination. The clonotype comes from a human donor with COVID-19. The chain couples TRBV10-2 to TRBJ1-2; D may be TRBD1 (6 bases). The CDR3 loop reads CASSERKGGNGYTF. CDR3 DNA: TGCGCCAGCAGTGAGCGGAAGGGGGGGAATGGCTACACCTTC.